Detailed here is one T cell receptor beta chain. Its specificity is not known. Measured with immunoSEQ multiplex PCR; TCRdb has only the in-frame clones, and not every one. The data show tens of thousands of clones, approximately 70% seen once. This sample is part of a study of CD8 T cell repertoires and HIV-1 epitope variants. Across the whole study: The baseline condition was 1M T cells left uncultured.

This CDR3 contains 13 residues. Germline loops: CDR1 MNHEY, CDR2 SMNVEV (reference sequence). Trimming took 4 bases from V and 7 from J; bases not matched to a gene: 4. Regarding the study as a whole: This assay reports beta chains of antigen-expanded cells, not T cell function.

This receptor was taken from a male donor with HIV. This sequence joins TRBV27 and TRBJ2-3; 8 nucleotides line up with TRBD2. Sequenced sample: uncultured baseline CD8+ T cells from peripheral blood mononuclear cells (PBMCs). The CDR3 loop is CASSSASGYTQYF. The CDR3 nucleotides are TGTGCCAGCAGTTCGGCTAGCGGGTATACGCAGTATTTT.